The 11 T cell receptor beta chains in this list originate from one sample, sequenced in a study of Graves' ophthalmopathy and Graves' hyperthyroidism. CDR3 regions of TCR beta were amplified from RNA transcripts. An initial RT-PCR round employing HTBI primers preceded a second-round multiplex PCR. One entry per CDR3 protein, called by TCRdb with MiXCR from the multiplex PCR reads. The sample comprises 1 million to 1.3 million distinct CDR3 sequences, less than 45% of which are singletons, and around 10% rests with the top ten. The specimen sequenced was peripheral blood or thyroid tissue (not recorded which). These receptors all stem from an adult man with Graves' hyperthyroidism.

This clonotype has a handful of counts. J is TRBJ2-7 and V is TRBV4-1; D not resolved. Germline assignment: CDR1 MGHRA and CDR2 YSYEKL. Trimming left V 7 bases short and J 6 bases short, with 16 bases between. The length of the CDR3 is 13 residues. Written as DNA, the CDR3 is TGCGCCAGCAAGGCCGAGTTTGGTTCCGAGCAGTACTTC. It is translated as CASKAEFGSEQYF.

This clonotype was seen at least ten times. The genes are TRBV7-2 and TRBJ2-5, with D possibly called TRBD1 or TRBD2 (5 bases each). The V end lost 4 bases, the J end lost 2 bases, and 17 bases lay between the germline ends. The germline CDR1 and CDR2 sequences are SGHTA and FQGNSA. The CDR3 contains 16 residues. The CDR3 sequence is CASSYPIGGGQETQYF. The CDR3 DNA follows: TGTGCCAGCAGCTACCCCATAGGTGGGGGACAAGAGACCCAGTACTTC.

The chain recombines TRBV11-2 with TRBJ2-5, with 9 bases fitting TRBD2. Per germline, CDR1 SGHAT and CDR2 FQNNGV. The trim removed 1 base at V and 2 bases at J, leaving 8 bases unmatched. The CDR3 extends over 17 amino acids. The CDR3 region is CASSLGIAGVVQETQYF. As DNA, the CDR3 is TGTGCCAGCAGCTTAGGAATAGCGGGAGTAGTTCAAGAGACCCAGTACTTC.

This chain joins TRBV29-1 and TRBJ2-7; D perhaps matches TRBD2 (5 bases). The CDR3 covers 14 residues. The germline V and J ends were trimmed by 4 bases and 1 base, with 14 bases remaining between them. Per the germline V gene, CDR1 is SQVTM and CDR2 is ANQGSEA. The CDR3 DNA reads TGCAGCGTTGCGGTCGGGATGGTTTCCTACGAGCAGTACTTC. This gives the protein CSVAVGMVSYEQYF.

This clonotype showed up many times. CDR3 DNA: TGTGCCAGCAGTTTATGGACCGGAGGGCTCAACTATGGCTACACCTTC. Translating gives CASSLWTGGLNYGYTF. The V and J genes are TRBV12-3 or TRBV12-4 and TRBJ1-2; no clear D. This CDR3 has 16 amino acids. Trimming removed 2 bases from V and 2 bases from J, with 15 bases in between.

This clonotype showed up many times. J is TRBJ2-7 and V is TRBV19, with 8 nucleotides matching TRBD1. The CDR3 consists of 13 residues. The junction had 6 bases not matched to a gene; V was cut back by 5 bases and J by 6 bases. CDR1 and CDR2 from the germline V gene are LNHDA and SQIVND (reference sequence). The CDR3 here is CASSLMTGAEQYF. The CDR3 DNA reads as TGTGCCAGTAGTCTCATGACAGGGGCCGAGCAGTACTTC.

The table lists this clonotype with many counts. The chain recombines TRBV12-3 or TRBV12-4 with TRBJ2-5, with D perhaps matching TRBD2 (6 bases). V dropped 5 bases and J dropped 5 bases, with 9 bases sitting between them. The CDR3 consists of 12 residues. The CDR3 spells CASSGGTETQYF. In nucleotides, the CDR3 is TGTGCCAGCAGTGGCGGGACCGAGACCCAGTACTTC.

The CDR3 DNA reads TGCAGTGCTGGGGACAGGGGACTCTCCTACGAGCAGTACTTC. It codes for CSAGDRGLSYEQYF. V gene TRBV20-1 combines with J gene TRBJ2-7, with 10 bases aligning to TRBD1. Trimming took 5 bases from V and 0 from J; bases not matched to a gene: 4. This CDR3 is built from 14 residues. CDR1 is DFQATT, CDR2 SNEGSKA, per germline (reference sequence).

The rearrangement uses TRBV29-1 and TRBJ2-7; 11 bases agree with TRBD1. V shed 8 bases, J shed 3 bases, and the junction held 6 bases outside the gene matches. The CDR3 length is 13 residues. CDR1 is SQVTM, CDR2 ANQGSEA, per germline. The CDR3 is CSSRTGGLYEQYF. CDR3 DNA: TGCAGCAGTAGGACAGGGGGCCTCTACGAGCAGTACTTC.

This clonotype has ten or more counts. V usage is TRBV29-1 and J usage is TRBJ2-7; D gene ambiguous. Germline CDR1 reads SQVTM; CDR2 reads ANQGSEA. This CDR3 region has 11 residues. The V gene lost 2 bases and the J gene lost 3 bases, with 5 bases spanning the gap. CDR3 bases: TGCAGCGTTGAATTGAACTACGAGCAGTACTTC. Translated, it gives CSVELNYEQYF.

The table lists this clonotype with a few counts. J is TRBJ1-1 and V is TRBV20-1, with 9 bases identical to TRBD1. The germline V gene has CDR1 DFQATT and CDR2 SNEGSKA (reference sequence). Trimming took 0 bases from V and 6 from J; bases not matched to a gene: 11. The CDR3 has 16 amino acids. The CDR3 loop reads CSARDGTGLRLPEAFF. DNA for the CDR3: TGCAGTGCTAGAGATGGGACAGGGTTGCGTCTCCCTGAAGCTTTCTTT.